This TCR beta chain derives from a study of naive and memory T cell subsets. This CDR3 is 16 amino acids long. Germline V gene sequence: CDR1 SGHVS, CDR2 FNYEAQ. V gave up 1 base and J gave up 7 bases, with 16 bases separating them. Study-wide results and caveats: Naive repertoires, especially CD8, held a few larger clonotypes, possibly memory cells re-expressing CD45RA.

The beta constant-region primer was an equimolar mix of two oligonucleotides covering TRBC1 and TRBC2. Four rounds of PCR amplified the ligated cDNA using nested alpha and beta constant-region primers plus SP2. A single record per CDR3 protein comes from TCRdb applying MiXCR to the UMI-ligation and nested PCR reads. The top ten clones hold 0.6% to 0.7% of a sample with about 140,000 distinct CDR3 sequences, 15% to 20% of them seen once. There are a few counts of this clonotype. What it binds is not known. This TCR was recovered from a human donor in good health. V and J are TRBV7-6 and TRBJ1-4; a weak D match, TRBD1 (5 bases). Sequencing was done on a sample of naive CD8+ T cells from blood. In DNA form, the CDR3 reads TGTGCCAGCAGCTTAGATGGGGCCTCCCCATTTGAAAAACTGTTTTTT. This sequence encodes CASSLDGASPFEKLFF.